Given below is one TCR beta chain in context. The data originate from a study of blood T cell repertoires in COVID-19. Study background: Specimens from acute and convalescent COVID-19 originated in the United States, Italy and Spain. PBMCs, B-cell-depleted T cells, or T cells provided the cDNA or gDNA that made up the material.

Germline CDR1 is MNHNY and CDR2 is SVGAGI (reference sequence). This CDR3 comprises 14 residues. V shed 8 bases and J 6 bases; nucleotides not matched to a gene: 8. Original methodology: Nucleated cell counts were estimated from reference gene primer amplification. Measured with immunoSEQ multiplex PCR; TCRdb has only the in-frame clones, and not every one. That table gives V, J and clone size, and the DNA gave D and trimming. Here the sample spans about 77,000 clones, more than 90% being singletons. Sequencing input: peripheral blood. The clonotype originates from a woman aged 80 or older with active or convalescent COVID-19. The V call is TRBV6-6, the J call TRBJ2-2; the match to TRBD1 covers 8 bases. CDR3 protein: CASRDRGGAGELFF. CDR3 nucleotides: TGTGCCAGCCGCGACAGGGGCGGTGCCGGGGAGCTGTTTTTT.